The 5 T cell receptor beta chains below come from one sample, sequenced in a study of cytomegalovirus exposure and HLA in healthy donors. PCR employed 60 Vbeta and 13 Jbeta primers. Assay: immunoSEQ multiplex PCR; the TCRdb copy retains only in-frame clones and omits some. The sample lists roughly 73,000 clones; roughly 80% were seen once. The sequenced material came from PBMCs. The source of these receptors is a woman aged 50 to 65 in good health and CMV-seronegative.

The sample holds a few counts of this clone. The genes are TRBV7-3 and TRBJ2-3, with D possibly being TRBD1 (6 bases). Germline V gene sequence: CDR1 SGHTA, CDR2 FQGTGA. Deletions cut 2 bases from V and 3 bases from J, with 9 bases between. The CDR3 runs 14 residues. The CDR3 protein is CASSLGRGTDTQYF. The CDR3 DNA sequence: TGTGCCAGCAGCTTAGGCAGGGGAACAGATACGCAGTATTTT.

The chain is built from TRBV28 and TRBJ1-2, with 7 bases identical to TRBD1. The germline CDR1 and CDR2 sequences are MDHEN and SYDVKM. The CDR3 contains 13 residues. With V trimmed by 6 bases and J by 4 bases, 5 bases remained unmatched. As DNA, the CDR3 is TGTGCCAGCAGCTCCGGACAGGTCTATGGCTACACCTTC. Protein: CASSSGQVYGYTF.

The V gene is TRBV7-3, the J gene TRBJ2-2; TRBD1 might be the D (5 bases). CDR1 SGHTA and CDR2 FQGTGA come from the germline V gene. The V and J ends lost 1 base and 4 bases respectively, with 16 bases between them. The CDR3 is made up of 17 amino acids. The CDR3 is CASSLNRAGSVTGELFF. The CDR3 DNA reads as TGTGCCAGCAGCTTAAATCGGGCAGGGTCGGTCACCGGGGAGCTGTTTTTT.

The chain joins TRBV15 to TRBJ2-5; 8 bases agree with TRBD1. The germline V gene encodes CDR1 LNHNV and CDR2 YYDKDF (reference sequence). The junction had 12 bases not matched to a gene; V was cut back by 5 bases and J by 7 bases. The CDR3 consists of 15 residues. CDR3 in DNA: TGTGCCACCAGCTCCCAGGGGGCGCAAAGTGTGACCCAGTACTTC. This sequence encodes CATSSQGAQSVTQYF.

The CDR3, as DNA: TGCGCCAGCAGCCCCCGTCCCAGCGGGGCCCCAGATACGCAGTATTTT. Translated: CASSPRPSGAPDTQYF. The chain joins TRBV5-1 to TRBJ2-3; TRBD2 matches 7 bases. This CDR3 contains 16 residues. J lost 4 bases, V lost 4 bases, and 12 bases had no gene match. The V gene's germline CDR1 is SGHRS and CDR2 YFSETQ.